The 25 T cell receptor beta chains in this list originate from one sample, sequenced in a study of cytotoxic CD8 clonotypes in ibrutinib-treated CLL. TCRdb's copy holds only in-frame clones and misses some; the assay was immunoSEQ multiplex PCR. This table holds about 120,000 clones, under 70% found once. The sequencing here drew on PBMCs, taken after 24 months of ibrutinib treatment. The receptors here all came from a human donor with chronic lymphocytic leukemia.

This clone has a handful of counts. The chain is built from TRBV20-1 and TRBJ2-7; possible D gene TRBD1, 6 bases. This CDR3 has 11 amino acids. Trimming left V 8 bases short and J 5 bases short, with 13 bases between. Per germline, CDR1 DFQATT and CDR2 SNEGSKA (reference sequence). The CDR3 loop reads CSPQQGNEQYF. Written as DNA, the CDR3 is TGCAGTCCCCAACAGGGAAACGAGCAGTACTTC.

The gene calls are TRBV30 and TRBJ2-7, with D possibly being TRBD1 (6 bases). Trimming removed 3 bases from V and 2 bases from J, with 14 bases in between. This CDR3 has 14 amino acids. CDR1 is GTSNPN, CDR2 SVGIG, per germline (reference sequence). The CDR3 DNA sequence: TGTGCCTGGAGGCTGGTGACAGGAACCTACGAGCAGTACTTC. Amino acids: CAWRLVTGTYEQYF.

This clone occurred a few times. The V gene is TRBV21-1, the J gene TRBJ2-7; TRBD2 was called by the table and not checked on the DNA. TRBV21-1 constitutes a pseudogene. This CDR3 contains 16 residues. For the CDR3, the DNA is TGTGCCAGCAGCACTACTCCGGGACTAGCGGGGGATGAGCAGTACTTC. Translated: CASSTTPGLAGDEQYF.

The J gene is TRBJ1-2, the V gene TRBV6-6; a weak D match, TRBD1 (5 bases). Deletions cut 2 bases from V and 3 bases from J, with 7 bases between. In germline, CDR1 is MNHNY, CDR2 SVGAGI (reference sequence). The CDR3 is made up of 13 amino acids. CDR3 DNA: TGTGCCAGCAGTTACCTGGGGGACTATGGCTACACCTTC. Protein product: CASSYLGDYGYTF.

J is TRBJ2-5 and V is TRBV18; TRBD1 matches 9 bases. This CDR3 is 15 amino acids long. With 2 bases clipped from V and 4 bases from J, the junction kept 5 bases outside the gene matches. In germline, CDR1 is KGHSH, CDR2 LQKENI. The CDR3, as DNA: TGTGCCAGCTCACCAAAGACAGGGGGATCAGAGACCCAGTACTTC. Translated: CASSPKTGGSETQYF.

This clone was recorded a few times. The chain joins TRBV6-5 to TRBJ1-5, with D unclear. V was clipped by 6 bases and J by 2 bases, with 11 bases between them. CDR1 and CDR2 (germline): MNHEY, SVGAGI. The CDR3 runs to 14 residues. This chain's CDR3 is CASSYTRGNQPQHF. DNA for the CDR3: TGTGCCAGCAGCTATACTAGGGGCAATCAGCCCCAGCATTTT.

This sequence joins TRBV23-1 and TRBJ1-2; D is perhaps TRBD1 (6 bases). TRBV23-1 is sorted into the ORF group, with uncertain function. V lost 2 bases to trimming and J lost 5 bases, with 9 bases between them. The CDR3 is made up of 13 amino acids. CDR3 in amino acids: CASSQPRGYGYTF. CDR3 sequence (DNA): TGCGCCAGCAGTCAACCCAGGGGATATGGCTACACCTTC.

This chain links TRBV7-6 with TRBJ1-1; TRBD1 is a possible D gene (5 bases). Germline V CDR1 and CDR2: SGHVS, FNYEAQ. The ends were cut back, 5 bases at V and 1 base at J, with 17 bases in the middle. The CDR3 is 16 residues long. CDR3 sequence: CASSATQGLRNTEAFF. For the CDR3, the DNA is TGTGCCAGCAGCGCAACCCAGGGCCTAAGGAACACTGAAGCTTTCTTT.

The J gene is TRBJ2-3, the V gene TRBV6-5; TRBD2 matches at 11 bases. With V trimmed by 1 base and J by 3 bases, 3 bases remained unmatched. CDR3 size: 16 residues. Per germline, CDR1 MNHEY and CDR2 SVGAGI. CDR3 coding DNA: TGTGCCAGCAGTTACTTTTCTAGCGGGGGGACAGATACGCAGTATTTT. Its protein product is CASSYFSSGGTDTQYF.

The chain joins TRBV30 to TRBJ1-6; 7 bases agree with TRBD1. The CDR3 has 14 amino acids. Germline CDR1 is GTSNPN and CDR2 is SVGIG (reference sequence). Unmatched junction bases numbered 7, after V lost 4 bases and J lost 7 bases. The CDR3 region is CAWNPGQPNSPLHF. The CDR3 nucleotides are TGTGCCTGGAATCCGGGACAGCCGAATTCACCCCTCCACTTT.

This clone was seen a handful of times. The V call is TRBV30, the J call TRBJ1-5; D is possibly TRBD1 (5 bases). V was shortened by 4 bases and J by 5 bases, with 18 bases between the two germline ends. The CDR3 has 15 amino acids. CDR1 GTSNPN and CDR2 SVGIG come from the germline V gene (reference sequence). CDR3: CAWTYSGEVDQPQHF. The CDR3 nucleotides read TGTGCCTGGACCTATTCGGGGGAGGTGGATCAGCCCCAGCATTTT.

This clone was recorded a few times. The V and J genes are TRBV7-3 and TRBJ2-7; TRBD2 matches 7 bases. There are 14 residues in the CDR3. CDR1 and CDR2 (germline): SGHTA, FQGTGA. V lost 5 bases to trimming and J lost 4 bases; unmatched junction nucleotides: 8. CDR3 in amino acids: CASSPRGGGYEQYF. As DNA, the CDR3 is TGTGCCAGCAGCCCCCGTGGGGGGGGATACGAGCAGTACTTC.

In nucleotides, the CDR3 is TGTGCCAGCAGCCCACCGTTCCCGACGGGGGCGGTCGGCACAGATACGCAGTATTTT. Encoded protein: CASSPPFPTGAVGTDTQYF. The chain recombines TRBV7-9 with TRBJ2-3; D tentatively fits TRBD1 or TRBD2 (6 bases each). The germline V gene has CDR1 SEHNR and CDR2 FQNEAQ (reference sequence). This CDR3 spans 19 amino acids. V was cut by 5 bases and J by 1 base, with 25 bases left in between.

This clone was seen a handful of times. This CDR3 reads CASSLAGAYYNEQFF. Written as DNA, the CDR3 is TGTGCCAGCAGCTTGGCGGGGGCTTACTACAATGAGCAGTTCTTC. The V call is TRBV5-6, the J call TRBJ2-1; tentatively, D is TRBD1 or TRBD2 (6 bases each). The V and J ends lost 0 bases and 3 bases respectively, with 10 bases between them. Germline V lookup: CDR1 SGHDT, CDR2 YYEEEE. This CDR3 has 15 amino acids.

The genes are TRBV15 and TRBJ1-6; D remains unclear. Germline V gives CDR1 LNHNV, CDR2 YYDKDF (reference sequence). The CDR3 sequence is 15 residues long. V was clipped by 1 base and J by 13 bases, with 17 bases between them. The CDR3 DNA follows: TGTGCCACCAGCAGAGGCTCAGCTAACCTTTCGCCCCTCCACTTT. Its translation: CATSRGSANLSPLHF.

The chain combines TRBV11-2 with TRBJ2-5, with D tentatively TRBD1 (5 bases). This CDR3 is built from 14 residues. V gave up 1 base and J gave up 10 bases, with 16 bases separating them. CDR1 and CDR2 from the germline V gene are SGHAT and FQNNGV. CDR3 nucleotides: TGTGCCAGCAGCTTAGTGATTGGGGCGCCAGGCCAGTACTTC. Protein: CASSLVIGAPGQYF.

This clone showed up just a few times. This chain connects TRBV6-1 to TRBJ2-3; D unclear. This CDR3 spans 13 amino acids. From germline, CDR1 is MNHNS and CDR2 SASEGT. V lost 3 bases to trimming and J lost 5 bases, with 9 bases between them. For the CDR3, the DNA is TGTGCCAGCAGTGAGGAGTGGGGAGATACGCAGTATTTT. It translates to CASSEEWGDTQYF.

The chain combines TRBV6-1 with TRBJ2-1; D uncertain. The CDR3 spans 12 residues. Trimming took 2 bases from V and 6 from J, leaving 5 bases between them. Germline CDR1 is MNHNS and CDR2 is SASEGT. The DNA of the CDR3 is TGTGCCAGCAGTGAACAGCTCAATGAGCAGTTCTTC. This encodes CASSEQLNEQFF.

V is TRBV7-3 and J is TRBJ2-1; D remains unclear. The CDR3 totals 13 residues. The V gene lost 2 bases and the J gene lost 8 bases, with 10 bases spanning the gap. Germline lookup yields CDR1 SGHTA and CDR2 FQGTGA. In DNA, the CDR3 is TGTGCCAGCAGCTTAGTGGGCGTGGATGAGCAGTTCTTC. Protein sequence: CASSLVGVDEQFF.

The chain couples TRBV2 to TRBJ2-3; D gene uncertain. Germline assignment: CDR1 SNHLY and CDR2 FYNNEI. CDR3 size: 12 residues. The V gene lost 1 base and the J gene lost 7 bases, with 6 bases spanning the gap. The CDR3 reads CASSEDSYTQYF. CDR3 nucleotide sequence: TGTGCCAGCAGTGAAGACAGTTATACGCAGTATTTT.

This clone was picked up many times. The rearrangement joins TRBV2 to TRBJ2-5; D gene ambiguous. This CDR3 contains 9 residues. Trimming shortened V by 11 bases and J by 9 bases, and 10 bases separated the two germline ends. The germline V gene encodes CDR1 SNHLY and CDR2 FYNNEI. The CDR3 DNA reads TGTGCCCACTCCATTTCCCAGTACTTC. Translating it yields CAHSISQYF.

This chain uses TRBV10-1 with TRBJ2-7; D ambiguous. V gave up 0 bases and J gave up 6 bases, with 15 bases separating them. The CDR3 runs to 15 residues. In germline, CDR1 is WNHNN, CDR2 SYGVQD (reference sequence). CDR3 sequence reads: CASSESTGRPAEQYF. The CDR3 nucleotides read TGCGCCAGCAGTGAGTCCACGGGCCGACCGGCCGAGCAGTACTTC.

The chain combines TRBV4-1 with TRBJ1-1; 8 bases agree with TRBD1. CDR1 and CDR2 (germline): MGHRA, YSYEKL. This CDR3 is built from 13 residues. The trim removed 4 bases at V and 10 bases at J, leaving 8 bases unmatched. CDR3 amino acids: CASSPPDRVAAFF. The CDR3 nucleotides are TGCGCCAGCAGCCCCCCGGACAGGGTTGCAGCTTTCTTT.

The chain carries TRBV4-1 and TRBJ2-3, with D unresolved. The CDR3 loop spans 13 amino acids. The germline V gene has CDR1 MGHRA and CDR2 YSYEKL. Trimming took 0 bases from V and 6 from J, leaving 7 bases between them. CDR3 amino acids: CASSQDAPDTQYF. The DNA for the CDR3 is TGCGCCAGCAGCCAAGACGCCCCCGATACGCAGTATTTT.

This clone was detected a few times. The chain joins TRBV18 to TRBJ2-2; 8 positions match TRBD1. The CDR3 is 14 amino acids. Germline loops: CDR1 KGHSH, CDR2 LQKENI. The V and J ends lost 3 bases and 4 bases, in that order; junction bases with no gene match: 1. Written as DNA, the CDR3 is TGTGCCAGCTCACCTCAGGGGGCCACCGGGGAGCTGTTTTTT. Translation gives CASSPQGATGELFF.